The TCR beta chain under discussion was sequenced for a study of blood T cell repertoires in COVID-19. Original handling: Amplification of reference gene primers provided the estimated nucleated cell counts. Libraries were prepared by immunoSEQ multiplex PCR; TCRdb keeps only in-frame clonotypes and omits some of them. Clone size and the V and J calls come from that table; the DNA yielded D and trimming. The table includes 45,000 to 60,000 clones, approximately 88% detected once. This TCR was sampled from a human donor in a cohort sampled during active COVID-19. Sequenced: peripheral blood.

The CDR3 bases are TGTGCCAGCAGTATTGCCGGGACAGGGAGTTTTGGCTACACCTTC. Translated, it gives CASSIAGTGSFGYTF. The rearrangement uses TRBV5-4 and TRBJ1-2; 9 bases fit TRBD1. Germline-derived CDR1 and CDR2 are SGHNT and YYREEE (reference sequence). There are 15 residues in the CDR3. J was trimmed by 7 bases and V by 5 bases; bases with no gene match: 12.